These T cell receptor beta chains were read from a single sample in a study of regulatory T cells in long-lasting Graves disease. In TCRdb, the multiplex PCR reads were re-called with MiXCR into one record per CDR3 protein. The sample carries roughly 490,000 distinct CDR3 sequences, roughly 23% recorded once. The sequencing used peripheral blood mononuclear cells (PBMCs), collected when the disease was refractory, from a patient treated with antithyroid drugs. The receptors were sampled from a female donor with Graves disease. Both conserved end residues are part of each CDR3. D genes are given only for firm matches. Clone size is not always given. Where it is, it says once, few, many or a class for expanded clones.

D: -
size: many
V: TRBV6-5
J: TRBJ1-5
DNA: TGTGCCAGCAGTTCATCCCCCTACACGGTAGATAGCAATCAGCCCCAGCATTTT
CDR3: CASSSSPYTVDSNQPQHF

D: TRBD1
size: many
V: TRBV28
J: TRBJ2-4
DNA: TGTGCCAGCACCGGGACAGGGTCGAACATTCAGTACTTC
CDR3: CASTGTGSNIQYF

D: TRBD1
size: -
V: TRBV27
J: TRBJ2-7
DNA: TGTGCCAGCTCTGGTCCGGGGACAGGGGGCCGCTGGGAGCAGTACTTC
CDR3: CASSGPGTGGRWEQYF

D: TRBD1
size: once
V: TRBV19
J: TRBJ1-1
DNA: TGTGCCAGTACCAACCCGGGACAGGGACTTGAAGCTTTCTTT
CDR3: CASTNPGQGLEAFF

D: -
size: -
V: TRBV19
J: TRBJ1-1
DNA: TGTGCCAGTAGCCATCCGGATAACCAGAAGGGGGCTTTCTTT
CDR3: CASSHPDNQKGAFF

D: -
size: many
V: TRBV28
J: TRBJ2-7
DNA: TGTGCCAGCAGTGCGCCCCGGGGCTTGGCCTACGAGCAGTACTTC
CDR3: CASSAPRGLAYEQYF

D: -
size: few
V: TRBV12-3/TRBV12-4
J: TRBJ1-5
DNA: TGTGCCAGCAGTTTAGAAGGACCAGGGGAGAGGCAGCCCCAGCATTTT
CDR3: CASSLEGPGERQPQHF

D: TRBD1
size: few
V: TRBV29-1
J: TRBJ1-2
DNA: TGCAGCACCGGGACAGTTGATAACTATGGCTACACCTTC
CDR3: CSTGTVDNYGYTF

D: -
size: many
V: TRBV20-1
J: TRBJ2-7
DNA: TGCAGTGCTAGGGACGGGACCGACATAGGGGACGAGCAGTACTTC
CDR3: CSARDGTDIGDEQYF

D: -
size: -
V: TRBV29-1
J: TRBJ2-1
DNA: TGCAGCGTTGGATTTAGACTTTTGCTCGTCAATGAGCAGTTCTTC
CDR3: CSVGFRLLLVNEQFF

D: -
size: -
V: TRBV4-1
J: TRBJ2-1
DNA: TGCGCCAGCAGCCAAGATAAGGGGAGCGATGAGCAGTTCTTC
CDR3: CASSQDKGSDEQFF

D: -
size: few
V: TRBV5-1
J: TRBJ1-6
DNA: TGCGCCAGCAGCTTCCAAAAGGACAATTCACCCCTCCACTTT
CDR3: CASSFQKDNSPLHF

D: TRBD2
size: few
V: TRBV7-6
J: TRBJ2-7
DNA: TGTGCCAGCAGCTTAGGGGTGTTGCGGGGGGAATCCTACGAGCAGTACTTC
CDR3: CASSLGVLRGESYEQYF

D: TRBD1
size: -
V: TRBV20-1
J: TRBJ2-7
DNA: TGCAGTGCTAGAATCCCCGGACAGGGCTCCTACGAGCAGTACTTC
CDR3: CSARIPGQGSYEQYF

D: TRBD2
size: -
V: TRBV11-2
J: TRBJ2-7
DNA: TGTGCCAGCAGCTTGTCCGGGAGGGGCTCCTACGAGCAGTACTTC
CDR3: CASSLSGRGSYEQYF

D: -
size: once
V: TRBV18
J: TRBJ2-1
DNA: TGTGCCAGCTCACCCGCTGCCCCAGTAACCAATGAGCAGTTCTTC
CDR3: CASSPAAPVTNEQFF

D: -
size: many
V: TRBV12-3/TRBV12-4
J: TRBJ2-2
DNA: TGTGCCAGCAGGGTTAACACCGGGGAGCTGTTTTTT
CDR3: CASRVNTGELFF

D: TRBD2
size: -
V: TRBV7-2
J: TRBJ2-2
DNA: TGTGCCAGCAGCTTAGTTCCCCTTAGCGGGAGGATAGGCGGGGAGCTGTTTTTT
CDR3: CASSLVPLSGRIGGELFF

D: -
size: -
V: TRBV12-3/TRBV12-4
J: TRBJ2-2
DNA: TGTGCCAGCAGTTCAAGCAGACACACCGGGGAGCTGTTTTTT
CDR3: CASSSSRHTGELFF

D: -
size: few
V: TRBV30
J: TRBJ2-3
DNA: TGTGCCTGGAGTGTAGTTGTCAGCACAGATACGCAGTATTTT
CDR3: CAWSVVVSTDTQYF

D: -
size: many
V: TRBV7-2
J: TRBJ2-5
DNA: TGTGCCAGCAGCTTGTCGAAAGAGACCCAGTACTTC
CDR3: CASSLSKETQYF

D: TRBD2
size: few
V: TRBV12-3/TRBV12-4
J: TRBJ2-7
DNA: TGTGCCAGCAGTTTTTCGTTTAGCGGGTCGATGATCGAGCAGTACTTC
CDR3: CASSFSFSGSMIEQYF

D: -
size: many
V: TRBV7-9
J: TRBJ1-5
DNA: TGTGCCAGCAGCTTAACGGAACATCAGCCCCAGCATTTT
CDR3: CASSLTEHQPQHF

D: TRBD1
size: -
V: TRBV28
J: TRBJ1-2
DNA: TGTGCCAGCAGCACCCTACAGGGGGCGCCGGGATATGGCTACACCTTC
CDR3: CASSTLQGAPGYGYTF

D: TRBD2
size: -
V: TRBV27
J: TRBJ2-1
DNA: TGTGCCAGCAGTTTGGCGGGGGGATACAATGAGCAGTTCTTC
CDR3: CASSLAGGYNEQFF